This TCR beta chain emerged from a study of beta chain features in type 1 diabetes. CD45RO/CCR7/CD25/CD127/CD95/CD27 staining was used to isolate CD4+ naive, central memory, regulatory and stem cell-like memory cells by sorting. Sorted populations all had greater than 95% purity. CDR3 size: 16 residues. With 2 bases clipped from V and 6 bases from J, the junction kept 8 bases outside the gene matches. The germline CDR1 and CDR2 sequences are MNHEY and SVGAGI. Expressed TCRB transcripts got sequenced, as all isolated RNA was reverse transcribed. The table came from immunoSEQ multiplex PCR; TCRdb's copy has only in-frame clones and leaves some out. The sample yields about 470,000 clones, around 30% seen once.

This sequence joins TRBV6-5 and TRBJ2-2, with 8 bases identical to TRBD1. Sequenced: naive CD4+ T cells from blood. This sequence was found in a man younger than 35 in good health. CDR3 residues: CASSYHRTGSPGELFF. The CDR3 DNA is TGTGCCAGCAGTTACCATCGGACAGGGAGTCCCGGGGAGCTGTTTTTT.